The clone carrying this T cell receptor (beta chain) was counted only a few times. The repertoire was sequenced with immunoSEQ multiplex PCR; TCRdb's copy has only in-frame clones and lacks some. The profile shows 50,000 to 60,000 clones, 90% to 95% of them singletons. The sample is drawn from a study of T cell changes during pregnancy in multiple sclerosis. The CDR3 consists of 11 residues. V was shortened by 6 bases and J by 4 bases, with 7 bases between the two germline ends. Germline V gene sequence: CDR1 LNHDA, CDR2 SQIVND (reference sequence). This chain connects TRBV19 to TRBJ2-7, with a possible D match to TRBD1 (6 bases). The source is a female donor with multiple sclerosis, enrolled in a pregnancy study. The sample consisted of CD4+ T cells from peripheral blood mononuclear cells, taken in the first trimester of pregnancy. CDR3 in amino acids: CASSRGYEQYF. The CDR3 region has the DNA TGTGCCAGTAGCAGGGGATACGAGCAGTACTTC. Full variable domain (outside the CDR3, taken from reference TRBV19 and TRBJ2-7): DGGITQSPKYLFRKEGQNVTLSCEQNLNHDAMYWYRQDPGQGLRLIYYSQIVNDFQKGDIAEGYSVSREKKESFPLTVTSAQKNPTAFYLCASSRGYEQYFGPGTRLTVT.